The rows below give T cell receptor beta chains drawn from one sample of a study of cytomegalovirus exposure and HLA in healthy donors. Libraries were prepared by immunoSEQ multiplex PCR; TCRdb keeps only in-frame clonotypes and omits some of them. Of around 110,000 clones listed, about four fifths are singletons. The sequenced sample consisted of PBMCs. These receptors came from a woman under 30 in good health and CMV-seropositive. Each CDR3 is given with its conserved first and last residue. Each record gives: CDR3 protein, CDR3 DNA, D gene, clone size, V gene, CDR3 length, J gene. The D gene is left open where the match is weak. Expanded clones are given a class, and other clones once, few, many or no size at all.

CDR3: CATSEGTNYGYTF; DNA: TGTGCCACCAGCGAGGGCACCAACTATGGCTACACCTTC; D: .; size: .; V: TRBV15; length: 13; J: TRBJ1-2
CDR3: CASGPYWETQYF; DNA: TGTGCTAGTGGTCCCTACTGGGAGACCCAGTACTTC; D: .; size: few; V: TRBV12-5; length: 12; J: TRBJ2-5
CDR3: CASSRNREFEKLFF; DNA: TGTGCCAGCAGTAGGAACAGGGAGTTTGAAAAACTGTTTTTT; D: .; size: .; V: TRBV2; length: 14; J: TRBJ1-4
CDR3: CASSRGGLAGLQETQYF; DNA: TGTGCCAGCTCACGTGGGGGACTAGCGGGCCTCCAAGAGACCCAGTACTTC; D: TRBD2; size: .; V: TRBV18; length: 17; J: TRBJ2-5
CDR3: CASSLPRIREKLFF; DNA: TGTGCCAGCAGTTTACCGAGGATCCGGGAAAAACTGTTTTTT; D: .; size: once; V: TRBV28; length: 14; J: TRBJ1-4
CDR3: CATTGLDWYEQYF; DNA: TGTGCCACCACAGGGTTGGATTGGTACGAGCAGTACTTC; D: .; size: .; V: TRBV6-6; length: 13; J: TRBJ2-7
CDR3: CASGLGTGTGLIYEQYF; DNA: TGTGCTAGTGGTTTGGGGACCGGGACAGGACTCATCTACGAGCAGTACTTC; D: TRBD1; size: .; V: TRBV12-5; length: 17; J: TRBJ2-7
CDR3: CASRGAVQGYTF; DNA: TGTGCCAGTCGGGGGGCCGTTCAAGGCTACACCTTC; D: .; size: .; V: TRBV6-1; length: 12; J: TRBJ1-2
CDR3: CASRAREGRKTQYF; DNA: TGTGCCAGCAGAGCGCGGGAGGGTAGGAAGACCCAGTACTTC; D: .; size: .; V: TRBV21-1; length: 14; J: TRBJ2-5
CDR3: CASSLEWGTKNIQYF; DNA: TGCGCCAGCAGCTTGGAATGGGGGACAAAAAACATTCAGTACTTC; D: .; size: .; V: TRBV5-1; length: 15; J: TRBJ2-4
CDR3: CASSRPQENTEAFF; DNA: TGCGCCAGCAGCCGCCCCCAGGAGAACACTGAAGCTTTCTTT; D: .; size: once; V: TRBV4-1; length: 14; J: TRBJ1-1
CDR3: CASSLKRDSGNTIYF; DNA: TGTGCCAGCAGTTTGAAGAGAGACTCTGGAAACACCATATATTTT; D: .; size: .; V: TRBV6-6; length: 15; J: TRBJ1-3
CDR3: CASSVMGQSNEQFF; DNA: TGCGCCAGCAGCGTAATGGGACAGAGCAATGAGCAGTTCTTC; D: TRBD1; size: .; V: TRBV5-1; length: 14; J: TRBJ2-1
CDR3: CASSLMPTGNTGELFF; DNA: TGTGCCAGCAGCTTAATGCCGACAGGGAACACCGGGGAGCTGTTTTTT; D: .; size: .; V: TRBV7-9; length: 16; J: TRBJ2-2
CDR3: CASSPTGQTEAFF; DNA: TGTGCCAGCAGCCCAACTGGACAGACTGAAGCTTTCTTT; D: .; size: once; V: TRBV9; length: 13; J: TRBJ1-1
CDR3: CASSAGTGGMNGYTF; DNA: TGTGCCAGCTCAGCGGGGACAGGGGGGATGAATGGCTACACCTTC; D: TRBD1; size: .; V: TRBV18; length: 15; J: TRBJ1-2
CDR3: CASSEVVRRPYNSPLHF; DNA: TGTGCCAGCAGTGAAGTGGTCCGGCGGCCCTATAATTCACCCCTCCACTTT; D: .; size: .; V: TRBV6-4; length: 17; J: TRBJ1-6
CDR3: CASSDDRGNQPQHF; DNA: TGTGCCAGCAGTGATGACAGGGGAAATCAGCCCCAGCATTTT; D: TRBD1; size: few; V: TRBV2; length: 14; J: TRBJ1-5
CDR3: CASSTGQGDSETQYF; DNA: TGCGCCAGCAGCACAGGACAGGGGGACTCGGAGACCCAGTACTTC; D: TRBD1; size: .; V: TRBV5-1; length: 15; J: TRBJ2-5